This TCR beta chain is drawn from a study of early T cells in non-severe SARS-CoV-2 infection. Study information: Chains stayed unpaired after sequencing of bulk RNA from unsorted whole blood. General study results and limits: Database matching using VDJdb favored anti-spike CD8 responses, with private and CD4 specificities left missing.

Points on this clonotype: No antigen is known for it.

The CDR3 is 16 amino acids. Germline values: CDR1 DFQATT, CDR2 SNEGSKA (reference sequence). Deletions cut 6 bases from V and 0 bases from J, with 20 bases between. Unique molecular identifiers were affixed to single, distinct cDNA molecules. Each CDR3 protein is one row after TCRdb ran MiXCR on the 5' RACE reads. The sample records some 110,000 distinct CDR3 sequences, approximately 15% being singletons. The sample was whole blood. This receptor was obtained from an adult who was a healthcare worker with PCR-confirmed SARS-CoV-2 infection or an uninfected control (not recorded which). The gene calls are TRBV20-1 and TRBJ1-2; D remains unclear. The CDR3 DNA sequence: TGCAGTGCCGAGAGACGGCGCAGCGGAGCTAACTATGGCTACACCTTC. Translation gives CSAERRRSGANYGYTF.